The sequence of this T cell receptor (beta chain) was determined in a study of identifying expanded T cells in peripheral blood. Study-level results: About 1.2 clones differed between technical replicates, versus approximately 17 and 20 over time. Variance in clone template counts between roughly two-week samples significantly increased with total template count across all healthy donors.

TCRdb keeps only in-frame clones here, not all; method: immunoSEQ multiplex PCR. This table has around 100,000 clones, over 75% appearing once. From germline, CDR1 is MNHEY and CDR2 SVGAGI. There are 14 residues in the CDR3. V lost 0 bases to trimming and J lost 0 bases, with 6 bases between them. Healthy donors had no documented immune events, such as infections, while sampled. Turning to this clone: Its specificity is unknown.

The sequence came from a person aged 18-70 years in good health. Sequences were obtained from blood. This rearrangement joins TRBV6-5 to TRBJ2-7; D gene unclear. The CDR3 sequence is CASSYSRLSYEQYF. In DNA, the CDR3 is TGTGCCAGCAGTTACTCTCGCCTCTCCTACGAGCAGTACTTC.